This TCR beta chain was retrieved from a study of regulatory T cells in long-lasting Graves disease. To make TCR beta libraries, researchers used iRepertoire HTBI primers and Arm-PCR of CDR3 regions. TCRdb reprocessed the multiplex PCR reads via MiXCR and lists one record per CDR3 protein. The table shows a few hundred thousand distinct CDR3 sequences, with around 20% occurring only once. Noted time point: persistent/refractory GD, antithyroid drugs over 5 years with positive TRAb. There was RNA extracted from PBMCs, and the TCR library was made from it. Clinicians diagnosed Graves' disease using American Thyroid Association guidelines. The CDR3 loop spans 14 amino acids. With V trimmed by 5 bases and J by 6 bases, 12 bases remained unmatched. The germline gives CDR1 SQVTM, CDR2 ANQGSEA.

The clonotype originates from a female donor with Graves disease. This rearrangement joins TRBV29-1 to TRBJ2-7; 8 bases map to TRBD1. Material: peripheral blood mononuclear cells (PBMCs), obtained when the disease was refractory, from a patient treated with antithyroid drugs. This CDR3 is CSVPGVQGAAEQYF. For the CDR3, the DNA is TGCAGCGTTCCGGGAGTCCAGGGGGCGGCCGAGCAGTACTTC.